What follows describes a single T cell receptor (beta chain). Its antigen is unknown. V was clipped by 2 bases and J by 2 bases; unmatched bases: 5. Germline lookup yields CDR1 SNHLY and CDR2 FYNNEI. The CDR3 totals 16 residues. This sample is part of a study of cytomegalovirus exposure and HLA in healthy donors. The PCR was carried out with 60 Vbeta primers and 13 Jbeta primers. The data were produced by immunoSEQ multiplex PCR, yet TCRdb's version contains in-frame clones alone and is incomplete. The data show 95,000 to 130,000 clones, around three quarters seen once. Study-level points and caveats: As confirmed in vitro, a few CMV-associated chains were specific for CMV antigens.

What was sequenced was PBMCs. The V gene is TRBV2, the J gene TRBJ2-2, with TRBD1 identical over 7 bases. This TCR came from a man in his thirties or forties in good health and CMV-seropositive. CDR3 DNA: TGTGCCAGCAGTGAAAGCGGACAGGTTAACACCGGGGAGCTGTTTTTT. It yields the protein CASSESGQVNTGELFF.